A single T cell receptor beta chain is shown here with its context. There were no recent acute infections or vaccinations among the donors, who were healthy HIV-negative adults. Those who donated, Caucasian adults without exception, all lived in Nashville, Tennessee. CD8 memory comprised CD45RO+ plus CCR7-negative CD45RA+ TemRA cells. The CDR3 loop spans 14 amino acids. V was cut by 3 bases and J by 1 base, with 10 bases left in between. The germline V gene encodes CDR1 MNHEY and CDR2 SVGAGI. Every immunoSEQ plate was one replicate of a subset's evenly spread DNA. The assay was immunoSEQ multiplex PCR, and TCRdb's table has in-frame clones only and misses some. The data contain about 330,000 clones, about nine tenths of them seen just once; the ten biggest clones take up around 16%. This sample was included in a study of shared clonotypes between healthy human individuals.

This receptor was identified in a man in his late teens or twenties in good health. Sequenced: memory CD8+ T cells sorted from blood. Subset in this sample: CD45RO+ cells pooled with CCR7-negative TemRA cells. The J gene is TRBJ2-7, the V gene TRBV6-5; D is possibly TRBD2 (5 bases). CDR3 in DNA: TGTGCCAGCAGTTATTTCGGGGATTCCTACGAGCAGTACTTC. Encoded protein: CASSYFGDSYEQYF.